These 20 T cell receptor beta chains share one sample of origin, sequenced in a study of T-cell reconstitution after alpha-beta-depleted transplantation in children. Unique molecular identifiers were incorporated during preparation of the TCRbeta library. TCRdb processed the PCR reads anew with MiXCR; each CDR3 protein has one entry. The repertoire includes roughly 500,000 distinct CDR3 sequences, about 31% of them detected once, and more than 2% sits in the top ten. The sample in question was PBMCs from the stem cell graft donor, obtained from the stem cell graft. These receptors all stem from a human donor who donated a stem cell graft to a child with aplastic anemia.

The CDR3 protein is CASSIGTVGNQPQHF. In DNA, the CDR3 is TGTGCCAGTAGTATAGGCACCGTCGGCAATCAGCCCCAGCATTTT. The chain joins TRBV19 to TRBJ1-5, with D uncertain. V was pared by 1 base and J by 2 bases, with 9 bases between. Germline values: CDR1 LNHDA, CDR2 SQIVND (reference sequence). The CDR3 runs 15 residues.

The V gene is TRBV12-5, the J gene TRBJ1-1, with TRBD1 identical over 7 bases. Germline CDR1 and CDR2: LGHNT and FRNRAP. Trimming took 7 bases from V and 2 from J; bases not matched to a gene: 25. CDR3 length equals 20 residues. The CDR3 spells CASAFTLYRDQAGGNTEAFF. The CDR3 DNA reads TGTGCTAGTGCCTTCACCCTCTACAGGGACCAAGCAGGGGGAAACACTGAAGCTTTCTTT.

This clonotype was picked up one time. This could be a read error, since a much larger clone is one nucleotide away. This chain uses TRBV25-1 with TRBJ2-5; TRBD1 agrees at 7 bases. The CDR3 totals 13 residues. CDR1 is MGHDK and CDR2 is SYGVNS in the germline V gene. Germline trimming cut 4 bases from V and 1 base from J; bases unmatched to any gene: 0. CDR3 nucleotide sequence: TGTGCCAGCAGTGGGGACAGCCAAGAGACCCAGTACTTC. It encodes CASSGDSQETQYF.

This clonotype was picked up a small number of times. Here the CDR3 DNA reads TGTGCCAGCAGTTTTCCCGGGACAGGGATAAACAATGAGCAGTTCTTC. Translated, it gives CASSFPGTGINNEQFF. The chain uses TRBV12-3 or TRBV12-4 and TRBJ2-1; 9 nucleotides match TRBD1. V lost 3 bases and J lost 5; bases outside the gene matches: 8. The CDR3 loop spans 16 amino acids.

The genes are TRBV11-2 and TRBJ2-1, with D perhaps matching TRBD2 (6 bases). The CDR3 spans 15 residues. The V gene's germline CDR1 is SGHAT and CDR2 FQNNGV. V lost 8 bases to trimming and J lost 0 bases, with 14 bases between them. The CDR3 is CASRQRVSSYNEQFF. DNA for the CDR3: TGTGCCAGCCGCCAGCGGGTAAGCTCCTACAATGAGCAGTTCTTC.

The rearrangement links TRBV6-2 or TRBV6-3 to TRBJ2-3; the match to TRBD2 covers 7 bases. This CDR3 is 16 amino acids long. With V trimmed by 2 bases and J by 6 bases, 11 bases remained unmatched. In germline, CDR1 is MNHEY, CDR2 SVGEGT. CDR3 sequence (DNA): TGTGCCAGCAGTTACCCGGCGGGAGAGGTGACCGATACGCAGTATTTT. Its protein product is CASSYPAGEVTDTQYF.

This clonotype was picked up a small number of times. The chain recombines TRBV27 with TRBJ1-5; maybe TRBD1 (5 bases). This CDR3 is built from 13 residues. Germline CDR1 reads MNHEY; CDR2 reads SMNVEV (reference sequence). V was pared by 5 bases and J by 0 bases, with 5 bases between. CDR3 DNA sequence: TGTGCCAGCAGTGACAGTAGCAATCAGCCCCAGCATTTT. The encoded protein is CASSDSSNQPQHF.

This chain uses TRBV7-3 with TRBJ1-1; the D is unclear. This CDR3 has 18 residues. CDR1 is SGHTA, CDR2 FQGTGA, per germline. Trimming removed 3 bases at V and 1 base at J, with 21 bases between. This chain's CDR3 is CASSFPILNPTENTEAFF. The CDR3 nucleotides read TGTGCCAGCAGCTTTCCTATTCTTAACCCCACAGAGAACACTGAAGCTTTCTTT.

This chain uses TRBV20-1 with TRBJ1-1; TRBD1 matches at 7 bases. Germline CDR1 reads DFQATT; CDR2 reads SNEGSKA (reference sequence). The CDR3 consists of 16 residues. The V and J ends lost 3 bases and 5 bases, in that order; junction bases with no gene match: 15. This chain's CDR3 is CSASSGLKGAGTEAFF. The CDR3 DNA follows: TGCAGTGCTAGTTCTGGACTCAAGGGGGCTGGGACTGAAGCTTTCTTT.

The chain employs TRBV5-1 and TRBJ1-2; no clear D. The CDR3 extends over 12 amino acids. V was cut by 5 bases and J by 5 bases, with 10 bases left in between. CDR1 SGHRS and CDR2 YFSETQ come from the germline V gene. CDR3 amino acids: CASRDPEYGYTF. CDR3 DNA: TGCGCCAGCAGGGACCCGGAGTATGGCTACACCTTC.

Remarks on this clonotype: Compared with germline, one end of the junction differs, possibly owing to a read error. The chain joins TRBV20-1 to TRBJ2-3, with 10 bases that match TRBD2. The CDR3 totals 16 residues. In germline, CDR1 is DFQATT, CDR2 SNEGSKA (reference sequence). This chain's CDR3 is CCAPRASGSHRDTQYF. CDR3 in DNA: TGCTGTGCTCCTCGGGCTAGCGGGAGTCATAGAGATACGCAGTATTTT.

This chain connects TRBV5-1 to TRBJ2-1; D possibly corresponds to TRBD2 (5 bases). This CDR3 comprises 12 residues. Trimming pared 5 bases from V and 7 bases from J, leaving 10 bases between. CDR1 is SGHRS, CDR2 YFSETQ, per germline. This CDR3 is CASSQQRNEQFF. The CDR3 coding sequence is TGCGCCAGCAGTCAACAGCGGAATGAGCAGTTCTTC. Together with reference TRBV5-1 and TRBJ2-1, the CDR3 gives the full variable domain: KAGVTQTPRYLIKTRGQQVTLSCSPISGHRSVSWYQQTPGQGLQFLFEYFSETQRNKGNFPGRFSGRQFSNSRSEMNVSTLELGDSALYLCASSQQRNEQFFGPGTRLTVL.

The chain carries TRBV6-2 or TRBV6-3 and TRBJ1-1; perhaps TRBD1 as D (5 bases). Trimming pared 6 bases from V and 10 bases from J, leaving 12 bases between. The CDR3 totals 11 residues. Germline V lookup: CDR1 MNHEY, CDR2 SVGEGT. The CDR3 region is CASRRGGRAFF. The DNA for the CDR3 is TGTGCCAGCAGAAGGGGAGGCCGAGCTTTCTTT.

The chain's CDR3 is CASSPSGQGVLAQYF. The CDR3 DNA reads TGTGCCAGCAGCCCCTCAGGACAGGGGGTTCTAGCCCAGTACTTC. The chain recombines TRBV7-2 with TRBJ2-5; 10 bases match TRBD1. V shed 5 bases and J 9 bases; nucleotides not matched to a gene: 12. The germline gives CDR1 SGHTA, CDR2 FQGNSA. The CDR3 has 15 amino acids.

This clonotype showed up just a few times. The CDR3 DNA reads as TGTGCCAGCTCATTAGGGACTAGCGGGAACACAGATACGCAGTATTTT. Its protein is CASSLGTSGNTDTQYF. This rearrangement joins TRBV18 to TRBJ2-3; 13 bases agree with TRBD2. V shed 5 bases, J shed 2 bases, and the junction held 4 bases outside the gene matches. The germline V gene encodes CDR1 KGHSH and CDR2 LQKENI. The CDR3 has 16 amino acids.

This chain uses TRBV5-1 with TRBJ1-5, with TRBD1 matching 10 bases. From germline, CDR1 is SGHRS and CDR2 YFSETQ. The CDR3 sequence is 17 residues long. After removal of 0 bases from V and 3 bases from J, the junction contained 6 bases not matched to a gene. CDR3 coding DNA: TGCGCCAGCAGCTTGGCCCCGGGACAGGGGACCAATCAGCCCCAGCATTTT. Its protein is CASSLAPGQGTNQPQHF.

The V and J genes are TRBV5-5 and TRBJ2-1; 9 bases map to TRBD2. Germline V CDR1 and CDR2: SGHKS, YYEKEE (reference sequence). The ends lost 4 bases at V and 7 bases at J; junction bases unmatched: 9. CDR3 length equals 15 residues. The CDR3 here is CASSPGGLASNEQFF. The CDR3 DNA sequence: TGTGCCAGCAGCCCCGGAGGACTAGCGTCTAATGAGCAGTTCTTC. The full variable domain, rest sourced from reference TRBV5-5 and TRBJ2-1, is DAGVTQSPTHLIKTRGQQVTLRCSPISGHKSVSWYQQVLGQGPQFIFQYYEKEERGRGNFPDRFSARQFPNYSSELNVNALLLGDSALYLCASSPGGLASNEQFFGPGTRLTVL.

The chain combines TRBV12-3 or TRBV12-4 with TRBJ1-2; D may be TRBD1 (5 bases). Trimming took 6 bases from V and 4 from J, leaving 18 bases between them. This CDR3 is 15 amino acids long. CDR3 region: CASSTGTPVGYGYTF. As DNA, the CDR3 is TGTGCCAGCAGCACTGGGACGCCTGTCGGCTATGGCTACACCTTC.

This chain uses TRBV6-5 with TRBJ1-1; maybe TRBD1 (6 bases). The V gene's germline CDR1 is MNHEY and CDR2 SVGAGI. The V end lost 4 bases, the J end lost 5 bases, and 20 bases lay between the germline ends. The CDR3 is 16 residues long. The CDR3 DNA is TGTGCCAGCAGTTCCCGGCCGGACAGAGACTCAACTGAAGCTTTCTTT. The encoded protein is CASSSRPDRDSTEAFF.

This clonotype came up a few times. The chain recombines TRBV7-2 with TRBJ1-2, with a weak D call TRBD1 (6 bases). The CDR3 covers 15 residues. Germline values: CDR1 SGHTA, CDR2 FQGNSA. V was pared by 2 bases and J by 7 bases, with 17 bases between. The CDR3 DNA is TGTGCCAGCAGCTTAACAGGGCAGGCCACAGTTGGCTACACCTTC. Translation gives CASSLTGQATVGYTF.